The 28 T cell receptor beta chains below were found in one sample sequenced in a study of regulatory T cells in long-lasting Graves disease (dated by TCRdb to the early 2020s). The time point label of this sample denotes: newly diagnosed GD, antithyroid drugs for less than 3 months. RNA was extracted from PBMCs in TRIzol for both TCR sequencing and RNA sequencing. The library was generated by multiplex PCR. TCRdb shows the sequencer as Illumina HiSeq 4000. CDR3 regions were amplified by Arm-PCR with iRepertoire HTBI primers to construct TCR beta libraries. Clones were called with MiXCR by TCRdb after fastp trimmed the public reads at Q25, and only in-frame beta chains were retained. CDR3 protein duplicates are merged, each entry listing the most common genes and DNA. A total of about 220,000 distinct CDR3 sequences appear in this sample, roughly 20% of them only once. Around 11% of the sample lies in the top ten.

The same sample was also studied in work on T cells in Graves' hyperthyroidism and ophthalmopathy.

The sequences come from peripheral blood mononuclear cells (PBMCs), collected at new diagnosis, from a patient treated with antithyroid drugs. The receptors originated from a woman in her thirties with Graves disease. Donor details come from another sample of the same person, matched by shared clones.

Only one count was recorded for this clonotype. The V call is TRBV3-1, the J call TRBJ2-5; 8 bases match TRBD2. CDR3 length: 17 residues. V shed 5 bases, J shed 1 base, and the junction held 12 bases outside the gene matches. CDR1 is LGHDT, CDR2 YNNKEL, per germline (reference sequence). CDR3 loop: CASSSQRASGGQETQYF. CDR3 DNA: TGTGCCAGCAGCTCACAAAGGGCAAGCGGGGGCCAAGAGACCCAGTACTTC.

The sample holds many counts of this clonotype. The CDR3 DNA is TGTGCCACCCGAATGGACCCTCTTAGATACGAGCAGTACTTC. This translates into CATRMDPLRYEQYF. The chain has TRBV28 and TRBJ2-7; D unclear. CDR3 length: 14 amino acids. The V and J ends lost 10 bases and 4 bases respectively, with 20 bases between them. CDR1 and CDR2 (germline): MDHEN, SYDVKM.

This clonotype showed up many times. The chain carries TRBV30 and TRBJ2-6; a possible D gene is TRBD1 (6 bases). V lost 0 bases and J lost 0, with 18 bases in between. This CDR3 region has 19 residues. Germline V gene sequence: CDR1 GTSNPN, CDR2 SVGIG (reference sequence). The CDR3 DNA reads TGTGCCTGGAGTGTTACTTGGAACAGGGCCTTCTCTGGGGCCAACGTCCTGACTTTC. It is translated as CAWSVTWNRAFSGANVLTF.

This clonotype was recorded at least ten times. The chain recombines TRBV28 with TRBJ1-2; D not certain. This CDR3 is 11 amino acids long. CDR1 and CDR2 (germline): MDHEN, SYDVKM. Trimming took off 6 bases at V and 8 bases at J, with 10 bases between the two ends. The CDR3 coding sequence is TGTGCCAGCAGGTGGCTTCGCGGCTACACCTTC. This codes for CASRWLRGYTF.

The gene calls are TRBV9 and TRBJ2-1, with 12 bases matching TRBD2. Germline-derived CDR1 and CDR2 are SGDLS and YYNGEE. V lost 4 bases, J lost 4 bases, and 6 bases stayed unmatched. The CDR3 has 16 residues. CDR3 bases: TGTGCCAGCAGCTCGGACCTAGCGGGGGGGTACAATGAGCAGTTCTTC. It yields the protein CASSSDLAGGYNEQFF.

This chain connects TRBV6-1 to TRBJ2-7; TRBD1 matches 9 bases. J gave up 1 base and V 7 bases, and 8 bases lay outside the gene matches. There are 15 residues in the CDR3. Germline V gene sequence: CDR1 MNHNS, CDR2 SASEGT. CDR3 loop: CASTSNRGQSYEQYF. In DNA, the CDR3 is TGTGCCAGCACCAGTAACAGGGGGCAATCCTACGAGCAGTACTTC.

This clonotype was seen repeatedly, ten times or more. The chain combines TRBV30 with TRBJ1-4, with D possibly TRBD1 on 5 matching bases. The CDR3 sequence is 16 residues long. The ends were cut back, 3 bases at V and 3 bases at J, with 17 bases in the middle. Germline CDR1 reads GTSNPN; CDR2 reads SVGIG (reference sequence). Written as DNA, the CDR3 is TGTGCCTGGAGCGCCCCACGGGGGGGATCTAATGAAAAACTGTTTTTT. It translates to CAWSAPRGGSNEKLFF.

This clonotype was seen more than once but under ten times. Germline is not matched at one junction end, which may reflect a read error. The chain has TRBV18 and TRBJ1-5; 10 nucleotides match TRBD1. Germline loops: CDR1 KGHSH, CDR2 LQKENI. The CDR3 covers 16 residues. The CDR3 coding sequence is TGTGCCAGCCCACCGGCGGACAGGGGGGGCAATCAGCCCCAGCATTTT. This codes for CASPPADRGGNQPQHF.

This chain uses TRBV2 with TRBJ1-4, with D perhaps matching TRBD1 (5 bases). The CDR3 loop spans 14 amino acids. V was cut by 6 bases and J by 7 bases, with 15 bases left in between. Germline loops: CDR1 SNHLY, CDR2 FYNNEI. The CDR3 coding sequence is TGTGCCAGCAGGCTGGACACCCAGGGTGAAAAACTGTTTTTT. It translates to CASRLDTQGEKLFF.

This clonotype was observed at least ten times. The rearrangement joins TRBV18 to TRBJ2-1, with 12 bases lining up with TRBD2. The J segment lost 7 bases and the V segment lost 8 bases, leaving 6 bases of the junction unmatched. Germline lookup yields CDR1 KGHSH and CDR2 LQKENI. CDR3 length: 14 residues. The CDR3, as DNA: TGTGCCAGCAGCCCCGGACTAGCGGGGAATGAGCAGTTCTTC. Protein sequence: CASSPGLAGNEQFF.

A remark on this clonotype: With a far larger clone one base away, a read error is the likely cause. The chain recombines TRBV28 with TRBJ2-7; possibly TRBD1 for D (6 bases). Trimming removed 6 bases from V and 10 bases from J, with 22 bases in between. The length of the CDR3 is 14 residues. CDR1 and CDR2 (germline): MDHEN, SYDVKM. CDR3 residues: CASSLGTRGQSQYF. CDR3 in DNA: TGTGCCAGCAGCTTAGGGACCAGGGGCCAGTCCCAGTACTTC.

This clonotype has a count of ten or more. The rearrangement joins TRBV7-9 to TRBJ2-7, with D possibly being TRBD1 (6 bases). Germline V gene lookup returns CDR1 SEHNR and CDR2 FQNEAQ (reference sequence). This CDR3 comprises 12 residues. Trimming stripped 5 bases from V and 3 bases from J, with 8 bases between. CDR3 region: CASSRTDYEQYF. CDR3 in DNA: TGTGCCAGCAGCCGGACAGACTACGAGCAGTACTTC.

This clonotype was counted once. A junction end diverges from the germline sequence, so it may reflect a read error. V gene TRBV27 combines with J gene TRBJ2-7, with TRBD2 matching 7 bases. Germline V lookup: CDR1 MNHEY, CDR2 SMNVEV (reference sequence). This CDR3 region has 15 residues. The CDR3 is CASRSLVGGVHEQYF. The CDR3 nucleotides are TGCGCCAGCAGATCACTAGTGGGAGGGGTCCACGAGCAGTACTTC.

This clonotype was seen many times. The chain employs TRBV29-1 and TRBJ1-2, with D perhaps matching TRBD1 (5 bases). With 5 bases removed from V and 6 bases from J, the gap between germline ends came to 7 bases. The CDR3 covers 10 residues. CDR1 and CDR2 from the germline V gene are SQVTM and ANQGSEA. Here the CDR3 DNA reads TGCAGCGTTCGAGGGGATGGCTACACCTTC. Translated: CSVRGDGYTF.

Comment on this clonotype: A read error is likely here: a far larger clone is one base away. The chain combines TRBV2 with TRBJ2-1; tentative D call: TRBD1 (6 bases). Germline lookup yields CDR1 SNHLY and CDR2 FYNNEI. The V gene lost 5 bases and the J gene lost 10 bases, with 21 bases spanning the gap. The CDR3 totals 15 residues. DNA of the CDR3: TGTGCCAGCAGTAGGGGGACGAGAGACTCCTACGAGCAGTTCTTC. It specifies CASSRGTRDSYEQFF.

This clonotype was detected only a few times. The chain employs TRBV6-1 and TRBJ1-1; 8 bases align to TRBD1. The ends lost 10 bases at V and 4 bases at J; junction bases unmatched: 2. The germline V gene encodes CDR1 MNHNS and CDR2 SASEGT. The CDR3 sequence is 11 residues long. CDR3 in DNA: TGTGCCACCACAGGGGGCACTGAAGCTTTCTTT. It yields the protein CATTGGTEAFF.

This chain joins TRBV18 and TRBJ1-2, with a possible D match to TRBD1 (6 bases). This CDR3 contains 19 residues. V lost 3 bases to trimming and J lost 4 bases, with 27 bases between them. Looked up from germline, CDR1 is KGHSH and CDR2 is LQKENI. The CDR3: CASSPLPLRRGADRYGYTF. In DNA form, the CDR3 reads TGTGCCAGCTCACCCCTCCCTCTTCGGAGGGGGGCCGACCGCTATGGCTACACCTTC.

This clonotype was picked up many times. The genes are TRBV11-2 and TRBJ2-7; no clear D gene. Germline assignment: CDR1 SGHAT and CDR2 FQNNGV. The CDR3 runs 13 residues. The ends were cut back, 1 base at V and 3 bases at J, with 7 bases in the middle. For the CDR3, the DNA is TGTGCCAGCAGCTTAGTCTGGGGCTACGAGCAGTACTTC. Residues: CASSLVWGYEQYF.

This clonotype has only a few counts. The chain carries TRBV3-1 and TRBJ1-5; the D gene is possibly TRBD1 (5 bases). This CDR3 contains 15 residues. The V gene's germline CDR1 is LGHDT and CDR2 YNNKEL (reference sequence). V dropped 0 bases and J dropped 7 bases, with 13 bases sitting between them. The CDR3 bases are TGTGCCAGCAGCCAAGATCTGAGGGGAGGCCAGCCCCAGCATTTT. It translates to CASSQDLRGGQPQHF.

This clonotype was seen ten or more times. V is TRBV6-2 or TRBV6-3 and J is TRBJ2-7; D uncertain. The germline V gene encodes CDR1 MNHEY and CDR2 SVGEGT. The CDR3 length is 15 residues. The V and J ends lost 0 bases and 0 bases respectively, with 9 bases between them. The CDR3 here is CASSYSAANSYEQYF. The CDR3 coding sequence is TGTGCCAGCAGTTACTCGGCGGCTAACTCCTACGAGCAGTACTTC.

This clonotype was detected a few times. The chain links TRBV12-3 or TRBV12-4 to TRBJ1-6; maybe TRBD1 (5 bases). The CDR3 covers 15 residues. Trimming cost V 3 bases and J 4 bases, with 10 bases left between them. The CDR3 DNA reads as TGTGCCAGCAGTTTGGAGGGACTATATAATTCACCCCTCCACTTT. Its translation: CASSLEGLYNSPLHF.

This clonotype occurred a few times. V and J are TRBV20-1 and TRBJ2-2; 8 bases match TRBD2. The CDR3 extends over 16 amino acids. The V and J ends lost 3 bases and 4 bases, in that order; junction bases with no gene match: 10. Germline V CDR1 and CDR2: DFQATT, SNEGSKA (reference sequence). In DNA form, the CDR3 reads TGCAGTGCTAGCCTGCCGGGAGGGAAAAGCACCGGGGAGCTGTTTTTT. Translated, it gives CSASLPGGKSTGELFF.

This clonotype was seen repeatedly, ten times or more. The chain is built from TRBV9 and TRBJ2-1, with 7 bases identical to TRBD2. CDR1 is SGDLS, CDR2 YYNGEE, per germline. The CDR3 runs to 17 residues. J gave up 6 bases and V 7 bases, and 19 bases lay outside the gene matches. CDR3 loop: CASSPDGATSRFNEQFF. The CDR3, as DNA: TGTGCCAGCTCCCCCGATGGGGCGACTAGCCGATTCAATGAGCAGTTCTTC.

Only a few counts were recorded for this clonotype. A much larger clonotype is one base distant, so this may be a read error. This rearrangement joins TRBV20-1 to TRBJ2-5; weak D call: TRBD2 (6 bases). The CDR3 has 15 residues. CDR1 DFQATT and CDR2 SNEGSKA come from the germline V gene (reference sequence). CDR3 in DNA: TGCAGTGCTAGGGCCCGACTAGGGTACCAGGAGACCGAGTACTTC. It is translated as CSARARLGYQETEYF.

This clonotype has ten or more counts. The chain couples TRBV9 to TRBJ1-3; possibly TRBD1 for D (6 bases). Germline values: CDR1 SGDLS, CDR2 YYNGEE. V lost 4 bases and J 1 base, leaving 15 bases between the germline ends. The CDR3 length is 16 residues. For the CDR3, the DNA is TGTGCCAGCAGCCCAAGTACAGGGTCTTCTGGAAACACCATATATTTT. Amino acid sequence: CASSPSTGSSGNTIYF.

This clonotype was seen ten or more times. V is TRBV2 and J is TRBJ1-1; D is unclear. V dropped 2 bases and J dropped 0 bases, with 10 bases sitting between them. The CDR3 sequence is 15 residues long. Germline values: CDR1 SNHLY, CDR2 FYNNEI. DNA for the CDR3: TGTGCCAGCAGTGAATTTTGGCCGGTGAACACTGAAGCTTTCTTT. Its translation is CASSEFWPVNTEAFF.

The table lists this clonotype with many counts. At one boundary the junction diverges from the germline segment, which might be a read error. The rearrangement links TRBV11-2 to TRBJ1-2, with D possibly being TRBD1 (5 bases). This CDR3 comprises 13 residues. Germline CDR1 reads SGHAT; CDR2 reads FQNNGV. This CDR3 reads CASSLDSDYGYTF. CDR3 bases: TGTGCCAGCAGCCTAGACAGTGACTATGGCTACACCTTC.

This clonotype was recorded at least ten times. V gene TRBV3-1 combines with J gene TRBJ2-7; D is unresolved. V was shortened by 1 base and J by 6 bases, with 19 bases between the two germline ends. CDR1 and CDR2 from the germline V gene are LGHDT and YNNKEL (reference sequence). The CDR3 is 16 amino acids. The DNA of the CDR3 is TGTGCCAGCAGCCAAGGGCTTCCAAGCACGGGTTCCGAGCAGTACTTC. Translating gives CASSQGLPSTGSEQYF.